This is a list of T cell receptor beta chains from one sample in a study of T cell changes during pregnancy in multiple sclerosis. Sequencing was performed with immunoSEQ multiplex PCR; in TCRdb, only in-frame clones are kept and a portion is missing. Of 60,000 or so clones in the sample, about 91% were seen once. The source was peripheral blood, collected before pregnancy. These receptors came from a female donor with multiple sclerosis, enrolled in a pregnancy study. CDR3s include the opening cysteine and the closing phenylalanine or tryptophan. Fields, in order: D gene, clone size, J gene, V gene, CDR3 DNA, CDR3 protein. The D gene is left open where the match is weak. Clone size is not always given. Where it is, it says once, few, many or a class for expanded clones.

>TRBD1|-|TRBJ2-3|TRBV10-3
TGTGCCATCAGTGAGGCAGGGGGACGCACAGATACGCAGTATTTT
CAISEAGGRTDTQYF
>-|-|TRBJ2-3|TRBV7-9
TGTGCCAGCAGCCCCCGTTTGGGGGGGCCCACAGATACGCAGTATTTT
CASSPRLGGPTDTQYF
>TRBD1|-|TRBJ1-2|TRBV19
TGTGCCAGTACCACCGGGACAGGGGAGAACTATGGCTACACCTTC
CASTTGTGENYGYTF
>TRBD2|-|TRBJ2-5|TRBV11-1
TGTGCCAGCATCCCGCGGGGGGGCTCGGAGACCCAGTACTTC
CASIPRGGSETQYF
>TRBD1|once|TRBJ2-7|TRBV27
TGTGCCAGCAGTTTAAAGGGGACAGGGGTTTTAGAGCAGTACTTC
CASSLKGTGVLEQYF
>TRBD1|few|TRBJ1-1|TRBV18
TGTGCCAGCTCGTCAGGGGGCACTGAAGCTTTCTTT
CASSSGGTEAFF
>TRBD1|once|TRBJ1-2|TRBV16
TGTGCCAGCAGCCAGAGGGGGCGCAGGGAGTATGGCTACACCTTC
CASSQRGRREYGYTF
>-|-|TRBJ2-3|TRBV9
TGTGCCAGCAGCGTAGGAGCTAAGACAGATACGCAGTATTTT
CASSVGAKTDTQYF
>-|-|TRBJ1-2|TRBV5-4
TGTGCCAGCAGCTTGGAGGGAGGGCGGTTCTATGGCTACACCTTC
CASSLEGGRFYGYTF
>-|-|TRBJ1-2|TRBV27
TGTGCCAGCAGCCACGGCCGCTTAACTTCGGAGGGCTATGGCTACACCTTC
CASSHGRLTSEGYGYTF
>-|-|TRBJ2-4|TRBV6-6
TGTGCCAGCAGTTACATTATCCGTGCCAAAAACATTCAGTACTTC
CASSYIIRAKNIQYF
>-|-|TRBJ2-5|TRBV7-3
TGTGCCAGCAGCTTAGCAGGGGCTAGGGGTGAGACCCAGTACTTC
CASSLAGARGETQYF
>TRBD2|-|TRBJ2-3|TRBV30
TGTGCCTGGACAAAGGGACTAGCGGGGGGGGTGAGCACAGATACGCAGTATTTT
CAWTKGLAGGVSTDTQYF
>-|-|TRBJ1-1|TRBV5-1
TGCGCCAGCAGCCCGGAGGGACGGCTGAACACTGAAGCTTTCTTT
CASSPEGRLNTEAFF
>TRBD1|few|TRBJ1-6|TRBV6-5
TGTGCCAGCAGTTGGGGGACAGGCGATAATTCACCCCTCCACTTT
CASSWGTGDNSPLHF
>-|-|TRBJ1-6|TRBV15
TGTGCCACCAGTGGCCTGGAGGGATCACCCCTCCACTTT
CATSGLEGSPLHF
>TRBD1|-|TRBJ1-5|TRBV30
TGTGCCTGGACCACAGGGGGTAGTGGCAATCAGCCCCAGCATTTT
CAWTTGGSGNQPQHF
>-|-|TRBJ2-3|TRBV7-6
TGTGCCAGCAGCTTAAGCCACACAGATACGCAGTATTTT
CASSLSHTDTQYF
>TRBD2|once|TRBJ2-5|TRBV7-9
TGTGCCAGCAGCCACTCTCGGGGGGGTGAGACCCAGTACTTC
CASSHSRGGETQYF
>TRBD1|-|TRBJ2-7|TRBV2
TGTGCCAGCAGGACAGGGATAGCCTCCTACGAGCAGTACTTC
CASRTGIASYEQYF
>-|-|TRBJ1-2|TRBV21-1
TGTGCCAGCGGACAGGGGTACCGCGGGGGCTACACCTTC
CASGQGYRGGYTF
>TRBD1|-|TRBJ2-2|TRBV7-3
TGTGCCAGCAGCTTAATGGACAGGAGAAACACCGGGGAGCTGTTTTTT
CASSLMDRRNTGELFF
>TRBD1|-|TRBJ1-2|TRBV19
TGTGCCAGTAGCCCGACAGGGTGGGGAGGCTACACCTTC
CASSPTGWGGYTF
>-|-|TRBJ1-2|TRBV19
TGTGCCAGTAGTATGGCCTACAGAACTAACTATGGCTACACCTTC
CASSMAYRTNYGYTF
>TRBD2|-|TRBJ2-5|TRBV7-2
TGTGCCAGCAGCTTAGTTAGCGGGGGCGACTGGTGGCAAGAGACCCAGTACTTC
CASSLVSGGDWWQETQYF
>-|-|TRBJ2-7|TRBV21-1
TGTGCCAGCACCGGGTTTGGCGGAGCTCTCTACGAGCAGTACTTC
CASTGFGGALYEQYF
>TRBD2|-|TRBJ2-5|TRBV9
TGTGCCAGCAGCACCCCCGGGACTAGTCAAGAGACCCAGTACTTC
CASSTPGTSQETQYF
>-|once|TRBJ1-2|TRBV4-3
TGCGCCAGCAGCCAAGCAGGGCGTCGGGACTATGGCTACACCTTC
CASSQAGRRDYGYTF
>TRBD1|-|TRBJ1-1|TRBV19
TGTGCCAGTAGTCTCCAGACAGGGAAGAACACTGAAGCTTTCTTT
CASSLQTGKNTEAFF
>-|-|TRBJ1-2|TRBV21-1
TGTGCCAGCAGCAAAGGGCCCAGTACCAACTATGGCTACACCTTC
CASSKGPSTNYGYTF
>-|-|TRBJ1-1|TRBV19
TGTGCCAGTAGTTCACAGGGCCCGAACACTGAAGCTTTCTTT
CASSSQGPNTEAFF
>TRBD2|-|TRBJ2-3|TRBV4-2
TGTGCCAGCAGCCAAGAACCCTTACGGGGGGGCTCAGATACGCAGTATTTT
CASSQEPLRGGSDTQYF
>-|-|TRBJ1-2|TRBV7-9
TGTGCCAGCAGCTTATCAGGGGCTGGGGGCTACACCTTC
CASSLSGAGGYTF
>-|-|TRBJ2-7|TRBV9
TGTGCCAGCAGCGCCCAGGGGGGTGAGCAGTACTTC
CASSAQGGEQYF
>TRBD2|-|TRBJ2-1|TRBV5-5
TGTGCCAGCAGCTTGGGGCTAGCGGGTTCCTACAATGAGCAGTTCTTC
CASSLGLAGSYNEQFF
>-|-|TRBJ1-2|TRBV15
TGTGCCACCAGCAGAGGGACAGTATCTAACTATGGCTACACCTTC
CATSRGTVSNYGYTF
>TRBD1|-|TRBJ1-1|TRBV9
TGTGCCAGCAGCCTAGAGGGACAGGGTGGGGAAGCTTTCTTT
CASSLEGQGGEAFF
>-|-|TRBJ2-7|TRBV10-3
TGTGCCATCAGGCTCGGCGGGGGCCGAATCGGGGAGCAGTACTTC
CAIRLGGGRIGEQYF
>-|-|TRBJ2-3|TRBV18
TGTGCCAGCTCAACTGCCTATACGCAGTATTTT
CASSTAYTQYF
>-|-|TRBJ1-4|TRBV4-1
TGCGCCAGCGGGGGGGCAGACGGCGGAAAACTGTTTTTT
CASGGADGGKLFF
>-|-|TRBJ2-2|TRBV9
TGTGCCAGCAGCGTTTCGGCGGGGGCGAGCGGGGAGCTGTTTTTT
CASSVSAGASGELFF
>-|-|TRBJ1-2|TRBV5-4
TGTGCCAGCAGCGGTGGGGGGGCCACCAACTATGGCTACACCTTC
CASSGGGATNYGYTF